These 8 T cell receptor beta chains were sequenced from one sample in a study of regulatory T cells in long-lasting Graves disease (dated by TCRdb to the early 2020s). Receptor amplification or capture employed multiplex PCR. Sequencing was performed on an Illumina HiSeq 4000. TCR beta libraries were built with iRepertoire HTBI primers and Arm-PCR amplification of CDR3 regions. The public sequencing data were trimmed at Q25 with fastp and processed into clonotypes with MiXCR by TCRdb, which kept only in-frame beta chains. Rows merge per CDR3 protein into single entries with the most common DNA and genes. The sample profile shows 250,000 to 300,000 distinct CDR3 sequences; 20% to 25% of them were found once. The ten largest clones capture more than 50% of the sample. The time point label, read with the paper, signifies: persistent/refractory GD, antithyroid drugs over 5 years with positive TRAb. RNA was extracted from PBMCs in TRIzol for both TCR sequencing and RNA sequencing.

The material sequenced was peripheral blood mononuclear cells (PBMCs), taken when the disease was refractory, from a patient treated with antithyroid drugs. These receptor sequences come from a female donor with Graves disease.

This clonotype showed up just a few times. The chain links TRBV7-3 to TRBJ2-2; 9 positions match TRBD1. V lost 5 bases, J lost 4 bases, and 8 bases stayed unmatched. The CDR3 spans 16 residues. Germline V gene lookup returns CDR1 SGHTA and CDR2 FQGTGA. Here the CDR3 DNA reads TGTGCCAGCAGCACCCGACAGGGGGGTGGCACCGGGGAGCTGTTTTTT. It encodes CASSTRQGGGTGELFF.

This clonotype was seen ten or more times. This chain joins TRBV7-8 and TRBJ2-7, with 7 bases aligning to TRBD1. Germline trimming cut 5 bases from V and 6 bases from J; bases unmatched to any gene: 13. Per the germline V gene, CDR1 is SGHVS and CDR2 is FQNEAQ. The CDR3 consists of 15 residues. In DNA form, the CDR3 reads TGTGCCAGCAGCGCCGCTACAGGGGTTGGAGGCGAGCAGTACTTC. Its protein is CASSAATGVGGEQYF.

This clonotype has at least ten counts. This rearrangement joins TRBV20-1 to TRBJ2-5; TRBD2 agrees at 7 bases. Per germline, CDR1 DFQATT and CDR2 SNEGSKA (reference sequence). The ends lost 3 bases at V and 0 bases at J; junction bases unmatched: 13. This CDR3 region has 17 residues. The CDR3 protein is CSASIAGTLLYQETQYF. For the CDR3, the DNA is TGCAGTGCTAGTATAGCGGGCACCCTTCTGTACCAAGAGACCCAGTACTTC.

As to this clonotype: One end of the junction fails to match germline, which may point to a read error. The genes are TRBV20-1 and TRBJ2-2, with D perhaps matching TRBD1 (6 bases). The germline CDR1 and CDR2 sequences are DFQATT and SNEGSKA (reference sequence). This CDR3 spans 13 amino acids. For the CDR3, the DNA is TGCGGTGCTCCCTTAGGGGGCACCGGGGAGCTGTTTTTT. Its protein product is CGAPLGGTGELFF.

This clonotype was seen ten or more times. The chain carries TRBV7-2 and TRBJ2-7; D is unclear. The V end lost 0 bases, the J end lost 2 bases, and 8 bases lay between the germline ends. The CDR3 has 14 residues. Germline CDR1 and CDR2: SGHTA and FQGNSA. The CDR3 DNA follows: TGTGCCAGCAGCTTAGCACAGAGACCCTACGAGCAGTACTTC. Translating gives CASSLAQRPYEQYF. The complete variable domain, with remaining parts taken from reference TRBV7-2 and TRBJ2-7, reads GAGVSQSPSNKVTEKGKDVELRCDPISGHTALYWYRQSLGQGLEFLIYFQGNSAPDKSGLPSDRFSAERTGGSVSTLTIQRTQQEDSAVYLCASSLAQRPYEQYFGPGTRLTVT.

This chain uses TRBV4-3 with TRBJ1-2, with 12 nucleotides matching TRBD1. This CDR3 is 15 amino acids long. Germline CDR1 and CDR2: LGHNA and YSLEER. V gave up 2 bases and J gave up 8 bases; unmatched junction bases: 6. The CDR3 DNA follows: TGCGCCAGCAGCCAACCGGGACAGGGGGCTGAGGGCTACACCTTC. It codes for CASSQPGQGAEGYTF.

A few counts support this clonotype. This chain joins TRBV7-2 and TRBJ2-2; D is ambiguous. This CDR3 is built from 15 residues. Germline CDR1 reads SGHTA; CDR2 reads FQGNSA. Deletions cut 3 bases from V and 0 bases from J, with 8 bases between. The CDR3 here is CASSFRQANTGELFF. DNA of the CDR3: TGTGCCAGCAGCTTTAGGCAGGCGAACACCGGGGAGCTGTTTTTT.

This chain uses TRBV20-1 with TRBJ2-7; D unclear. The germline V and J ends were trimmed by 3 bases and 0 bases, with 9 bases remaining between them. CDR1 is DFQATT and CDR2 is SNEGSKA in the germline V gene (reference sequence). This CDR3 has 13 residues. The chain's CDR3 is CSASSRASYEQYF. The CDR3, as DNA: TGCAGTGCTAGCAGTCGGGCCTCCTACGAGCAGTACTTC.